The clone carrying this T cell receptor beta chain was counted between two and nine times. Its specificity is not known. Sample-barcoded 5' priming and a J-beta primer mix drove a second PCR of 7 to 11 cycles. TCRdb re-called the 5' RACE reads with MiXCR, one entry per CDR3 protein. The table records some 690,000 distinct CDR3 sequences, about 20% of them present only once. The sample is drawn from a study of blood T cells in healthy people across ages. Points from the study as a whole: It was the long-lived donors that had more naive CD4+ cells and higher diversity than aged donors. Per-million-T-cell TCR beta diversity fell roughly linearly with age.

Germline V gene lookup returns CDR1 SGHDN and CDR2 FVKESK. The CDR3 consists of 14 residues. The V call is TRBV14, the J call TRBJ2-5; no clear D. Matching the DNA end better, TRBJ2-1 makes the J call doubtful. The source is a man between 65 and 85 years old in good health. The sample was blood. CDR3 sequence (DNA): TGTGCCAGCAGCCAAGATCTAATCCGCAATGAGCAGTTCTTC. Translation gives CASSQDLIRNEQFF.